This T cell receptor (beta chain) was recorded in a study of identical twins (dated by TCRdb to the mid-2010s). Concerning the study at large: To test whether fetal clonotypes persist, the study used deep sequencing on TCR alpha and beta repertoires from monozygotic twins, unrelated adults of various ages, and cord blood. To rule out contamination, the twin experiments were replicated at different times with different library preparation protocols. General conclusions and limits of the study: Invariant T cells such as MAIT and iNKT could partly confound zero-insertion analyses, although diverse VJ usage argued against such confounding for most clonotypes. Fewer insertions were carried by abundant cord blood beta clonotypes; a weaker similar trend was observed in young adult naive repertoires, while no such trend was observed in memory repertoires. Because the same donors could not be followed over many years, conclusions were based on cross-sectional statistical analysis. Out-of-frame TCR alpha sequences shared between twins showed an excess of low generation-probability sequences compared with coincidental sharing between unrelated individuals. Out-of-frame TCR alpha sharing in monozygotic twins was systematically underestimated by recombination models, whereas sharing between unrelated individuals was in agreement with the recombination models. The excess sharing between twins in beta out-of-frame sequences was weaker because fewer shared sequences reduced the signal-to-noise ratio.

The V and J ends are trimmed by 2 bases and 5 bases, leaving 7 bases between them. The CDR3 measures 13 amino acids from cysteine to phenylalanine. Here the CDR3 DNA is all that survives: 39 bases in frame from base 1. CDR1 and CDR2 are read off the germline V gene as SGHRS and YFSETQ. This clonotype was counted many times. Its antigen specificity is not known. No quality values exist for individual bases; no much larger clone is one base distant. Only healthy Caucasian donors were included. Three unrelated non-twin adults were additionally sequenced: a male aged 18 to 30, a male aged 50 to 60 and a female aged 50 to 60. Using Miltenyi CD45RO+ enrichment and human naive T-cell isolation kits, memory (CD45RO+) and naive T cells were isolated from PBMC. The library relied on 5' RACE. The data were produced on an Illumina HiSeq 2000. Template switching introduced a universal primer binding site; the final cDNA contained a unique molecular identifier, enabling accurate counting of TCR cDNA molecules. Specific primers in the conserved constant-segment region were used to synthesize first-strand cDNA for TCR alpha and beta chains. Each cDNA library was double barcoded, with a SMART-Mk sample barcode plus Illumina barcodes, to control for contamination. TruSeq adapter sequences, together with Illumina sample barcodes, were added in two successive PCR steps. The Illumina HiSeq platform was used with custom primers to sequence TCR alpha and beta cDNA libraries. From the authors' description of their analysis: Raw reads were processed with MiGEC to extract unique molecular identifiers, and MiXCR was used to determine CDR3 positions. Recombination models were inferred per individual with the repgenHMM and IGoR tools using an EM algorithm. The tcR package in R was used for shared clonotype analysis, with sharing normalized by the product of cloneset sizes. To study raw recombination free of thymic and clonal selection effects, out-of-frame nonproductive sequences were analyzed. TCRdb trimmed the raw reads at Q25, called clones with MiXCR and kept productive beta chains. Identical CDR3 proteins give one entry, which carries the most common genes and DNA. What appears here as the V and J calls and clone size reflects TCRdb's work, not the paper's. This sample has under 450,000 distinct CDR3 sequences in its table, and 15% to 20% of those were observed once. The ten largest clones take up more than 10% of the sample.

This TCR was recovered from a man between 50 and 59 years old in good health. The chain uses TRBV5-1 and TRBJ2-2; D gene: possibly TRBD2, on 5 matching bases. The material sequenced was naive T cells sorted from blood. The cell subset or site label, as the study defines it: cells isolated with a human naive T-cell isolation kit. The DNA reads TGCGCCAGCAGCTTCACTAGGACCGGGGAGCTGTTTTTT. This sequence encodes CASSFTRTGELFF.